This TCR beta chain was identified in a study of blood T cell repertoires in COVID-19. On the study more broadly: Specimens from acute and convalescent COVID-19 originated in the United States, Italy and Spain.

The table came from immunoSEQ multiplex PCR; TCRdb's copy has only in-frame clones and leaves some out. The sample carries roughly 520,000 clones, roughly 90% recorded once. A single count supports this clone. In assigning cohorts, the study relied on participant-reported clinical history. Germline CDR1 reads KGHSH; CDR2 reads LQKENI. V was trimmed by 5 bases and J by 5 bases, leaving 20 bases between them. CDR3 size: 16 residues. Source material: PBMCs or T cells enriched from blood (not recorded which). This chain joins TRBV18 and TRBJ2-3, with TRBD1 as a possible D gene (6 bases). This clonotype was sampled from a woman between 35 and 50 years old who had recovered from COVID-19. The CDR3 DNA reads TGTGCCAGCTCAGTGGACAGCCGCCGGTCAGGAGATACGCAGTATTTT. This sequence encodes CASSVDSRRSGDTQYF.